This T cell receptor (beta chain) was documented in a study of blood T cell repertoires in COVID-19. Between the trimmed V and J ends, which lost 1 base and 12 bases, there was a span of 9 bases. This CDR3 is 12 amino acids long. Looked up from germline, CDR1 is LNHDA and CDR2 is SQIVND (reference sequence). Categorization into cohorts depended on clinical history that participants reported. Repertoires were generated with immunoSEQ multiplex PCR, while TCRdb's copy carries only in-frame clones and drops some. The data show roughly 500,000 clones, 85% to 90% seen once. The J gene is TRBJ1-4, the V gene TRBV19, with D tentatively TRBD1 (5 bases). This sequence was found in a woman aged 40 to 55 who had recovered from COVID-19. Sequencing was performed on PBMCs or T cells enriched from blood (not recorded which). In nucleotides, the CDR3 is TGTGCCAGTAGTATAGGGGTGGGGCAACTGTTTTTT. Protein sequence: CASSIGVGQLFF.